Listed here are 5 T cell receptor beta chains from one sample, sequenced in a study of early T cells in non-severe SARS-CoV-2 infection (dated by TCRdb to the early 2020s). Preparation of the library involved 5' RACE. Reads for this sample came from a NextSeq 500. TCRdb's own reprocessing of the public reads used fastp at Q25 and MiXCR and kept productive beta chains. Every distinct CDR3 protein forms one entry, paired with its most common genes and DNA. The sample includes 55,000 to 75,000 distinct CDR3 sequences, with 12% observed a single time. The top ten clonotypes cover around 1.3% of the sample. The sequenced material came from whole blood. Receptors originate from an adult who was a healthcare worker with PCR-confirmed SARS-CoV-2 infection or an uninfected control (not recorded which).

CDR3 DNA: TGTGCCACCAGCAGCACTGAGGAGACCCAGTACTTC. As protein: CATSSTEETQYF. The chain links TRBV15 to TRBJ2-5; D ambiguous. Germline V CDR1 and CDR2: LNHNV, YYDKDF (reference sequence). V was trimmed by 3 bases and J by 5 bases, leaving 7 bases between them. This CDR3 has 12 amino acids.

The rearrangement joins TRBV6-5 to TRBJ2-7; tentative D call: TRBD2 (6 bases). This CDR3 is 14 amino acids long. Trimming took 4 bases from V and 0 from J, leaving 10 bases between them. Per the germline V gene, CDR1 is MNHEY and CDR2 is SVGAGI. In DNA, the CDR3 is TGTGCCAGCAGTTCCCGGACTACCTCCTACGAGCAGTACTTC. Translating gives CASSSRTTSYEQYF.

This clonotype was counted at least ten times. The rearrangement links TRBV27 to TRBJ2-7, with D possibly called TRBD1 or TRBD2 (5 bases each). Germline V gene lookup returns CDR1 MNHEY and CDR2 SMNVEV (reference sequence). The CDR3 is 15 amino acids. Trimming left V 5 bases short and J 2 bases short, with 16 bases between. The CDR3 nucleotides read TGTGCCAGCAGTATGAGGGGCGCCGTAACCTACGAGCAGTACTTC. Translating it yields CASSMRGAVTYEQYF.

This clonotype was counted many times. The chain carries TRBV6-5 and TRBJ2-7; the match to TRBD1 covers 7 bases. V was pared by 6 bases and J by 2 bases, with 7 bases of the junction left unmatched. The germline V gene has CDR1 MNHEY and CDR2 SVGAGI. This CDR3 has 14 amino acids. CDR3: CASRRGGQAYEQYF. The CDR3 nucleotides are TGTGCCAGCAGAAGAGGAGGACAGGCCTACGAGCAGTACTTC.

The table lists this clonotype with many counts. The V gene is TRBV29-1, the J gene TRBJ1-5; D not resolved. With 6 bases removed from V and 4 bases from J, the gap between germline ends came to 13 bases. The CDR3 covers 13 residues. Germline loops: CDR1 SQVTM, CDR2 ANQGSEA. This chain's CDR3 is CSVADGNNQPQHF. As DNA, the CDR3 is TGCAGCGTCGCCGACGGGAATAATCAGCCCCAGCATTTT.